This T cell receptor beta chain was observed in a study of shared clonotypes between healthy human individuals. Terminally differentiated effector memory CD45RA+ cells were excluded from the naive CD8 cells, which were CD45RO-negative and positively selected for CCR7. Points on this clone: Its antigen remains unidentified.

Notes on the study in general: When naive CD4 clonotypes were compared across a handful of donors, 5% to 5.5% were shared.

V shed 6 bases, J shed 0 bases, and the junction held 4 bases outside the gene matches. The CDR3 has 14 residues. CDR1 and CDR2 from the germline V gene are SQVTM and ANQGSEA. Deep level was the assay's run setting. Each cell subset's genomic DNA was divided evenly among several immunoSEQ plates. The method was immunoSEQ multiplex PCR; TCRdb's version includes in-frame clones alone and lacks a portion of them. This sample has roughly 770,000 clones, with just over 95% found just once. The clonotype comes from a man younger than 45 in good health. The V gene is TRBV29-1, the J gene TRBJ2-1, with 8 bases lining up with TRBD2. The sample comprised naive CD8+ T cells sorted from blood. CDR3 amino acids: CSVDSGNSYNEQFF. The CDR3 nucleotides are TGCAGCGTCGATAGCGGGAACTCCTACAATGAGCAGTTCTTC.